The rows below give T cell receptor beta chains drawn from one sample of a study of T cells in Graves' hyperthyroidism and ophthalmopathy. TCRdb used MiXCR to reprocess the multiplex PCR reads, holding one entry per CDR3 protein. The data show around 600,000 distinct CDR3 sequences, with more than 13% seen just once and more than 6% held by the top ten. The specimen was blood. These receptors were obtained from a woman under 30 with Graves' ophthalmopathy. Both conserved end residues are part of each CDR3. D genes are given only for firm matches. Clone size is given for some rows only: seen once, a few or many times, or a class if the clone is expanded.

>.|.|TRBJ2-2|TRBV4-2
CASSQDHRVDTGELFF
TGTGCCAGCAGCCAAGATCACAGGGTTGACACCGGGGAGCTGTTTTTT
>TRBD1|few|TRBJ1-5|TRBV27
CASRAGTGGFQPQHF
TGTGCCAGCAGAGCCGGGACAGGGGGGTTTCAGCCCCAGCATTTT
>TRBD2|many|TRBJ2-1|TRBV29-1
CSVEASGRINEQFF
TGCAGCGTTGAAGCTAGCGGGAGAATAAATGAGCAGTTCTTC
>.|many|TRBJ1-1|TRBV30
CAWSVSRGWTEAFF
TGTGCCTGGAGTGTAAGCAGGGGTTGGACTGAAGCTTTCTTT
>.|many|TRBJ2-7|TRBV28
CASSPRGPKPLLQQYF
TGTGCCAGCAGTCCCCGGGGTCCAAAACCCCTACTACAGCAGTACTTC
>.|.|TRBJ1-2|TRBV5-1
CASSLHVQGFNYGYTF
TGCGCCAGCAGCTTACATGTACAGGGTTTCAACTATGGCTACACCTTC
>.|many|TRBJ2-5|TRBV7-3
CASSLTGGQETQYF
TGTGCCAGCAGCTTAACAGGGGGCCAAGAGACCCAGTACTTC
>.|.|TRBJ1-1|TRBV29-1
CSVYVGRTSTEAFF
TGCAGCGTTTATGTCGGCAGGACCTCCACTGAAGCTTTCTTT
>.|many|TRBJ1-1|TRBV30
CAWKSRVSRTEAFF
TGTGCCTGGAAATCCAGGGTATCTCGGACTGAAGCTTTCTTT
>.|many|TRBJ2-2|TRBV29-1
CSVPDPLTQTGELFF
TGCAGCGTTCCCGACCCCCTAACACAAACCGGGGAGCTGTTTTTT
>.|many|TRBJ2-1|TRBV11-2
CASSLEALANSLYNEQFF
TGTGCCAGCAGCTTAGAAGCGCTCGCTAATTCCCTCTACAATGAGCAGTTCTTC
>.|many|TRBJ2-1|TRBV27
CASSPRGPPGNEQFF
TGTGCCAGCAGCCCCCGGGGACCACCTGGCAATGAGCAGTTCTTC
>TRBD1|many|TRBJ2-5|TRBV30
CAWSQGEETQYF
TGTGCCTGGAGCCAGGGGGAGGAGACCCAGTACTTC
>.|many|TRBJ2-1|TRBV7-2
CASMSFSSNEQFF
TGTGCCAGCATGTCCTTTTCGAGCAATGAGCAGTTCTTC
>.|many|TRBJ2-7|TRBV27
CASSAGTGRAGGEQYF
TGTGCCAGCAGTGCCGGGACAGGTCGGGCGGGGGGGGAGCAGTACTTC
>.|many|TRBJ2-7|TRBV6-2/TRBV6-3
CASTSGGPGEQYF
TGTGCCAGCACTTCAGGAGGGCCCGGCGAGCAGTACTTC
>.|many|TRBJ2-5|TRBV29-1
CSVATPRGRAIGETQYF
TGCAGCGTTGCGACACCCAGGGGGAGGGCGATCGGGGAGACCCAGTACTTC
>TRBD2|many|TRBJ2-1|TRBV6-1
CASSSHGEGNEQFF
TGTGCCAGCAGTTCCCACGGGGAGGGCAATGAGCAGTTCTTC
>.|many|TRBJ1-5|TRBV7-2
CASSLVAGNQPQHF
TGTGCCAGCAGCTTAGTGGCGGGAAATCAGCCCCAGCATTTT
>TRBD1|.|TRBJ2-2|TRBV6-1
CASHPTGTYTGELFF
TGTGCCAGCCACCCGACAGGGACCTACACCGGGGAGCTGTTTTTT
>.|.|TRBJ2-7|TRBV12-3/TRBV12-4
CASSPNRDSYEQYF
TGTGCCAGCAGTCCTAATCGGGACTCCTACGAGCAGTACTTC
>TRBD2|few|TRBJ2-1|TRBV11-3
CASSLDVGGRGNEQLF
TGTGCCAGCAGCTTAGATGTTGGCGGGAGGGGCAATGAGCAGCTCTTC
>.|.|TRBJ1-2|TRBV4-1
CASSQAQATNYGYTF
TGCGCCAGCAGCCAAGCACAGGCTACTAACTATGGCTACACCTTC